This T cell receptor beta chain was profiled in a study of radiotherapy plus CTLA-4 blockade in lung cancer. In the study overall: Patients showed objective responses in about 20% of cases, and disease control was achieved by approximately 31%. General study results and limits: According to reports, early shifts in blood T cell clones, alongside interferon-beta, forecast response most accurately. Some TCR clones had been derived from tumors. These clones expanded in peripheral blood after radiotherapy plus ipilimumab.

Patients in the study, people with chemo-refractory metastatic non-small-cell lung cancer, received focal radiation plus ipilimumab CTLA-4 blockade. Repertoires were generated with immunoSEQ multiplex PCR, while TCRdb's copy carries only in-frame clones and drops some. The profile shows tens of thousands of clones, about 88% of them singletons. This clone showed up just a few times. Its antigen is not identified. Per germline, CDR1 SGHAT and CDR2 FQNNGV. The CDR3 is 15 amino acids. V shed 5 bases, J shed 4 bases, and the junction held 7 bases outside the gene matches. The sequence was collected from a human donor with non-small cell lung cancer whose response to radiotherapy plus ipilimumab could not be evaluated. The chain is built from TRBV11-2 and TRBJ1-2; 10 bases line up with TRBD1. The source was peripheral blood, collected from a patient treated with radiotherapy plus ipilimumab. CDR3 sequence reads: CASSPPGQGPYGYTF. The DNA for the CDR3 is TGTGCCAGCAGCCCGCCGGGACAGGGGCCCTATGGCTACACCTTC.